The 25 T cell receptor beta chains in this list originate from one sample, sequenced in a study of prognosis after radiotherapy for stage I lung cancer. Template was genomic DNA; TCR beta CDR3 amplified in two multiplex PCR rounds. Primers (each specific to one TRBV or TRBJ gene) were used in first-round PCR. TCRdb independently ran MiXCR on the multiplex PCR reads; one entry per CDR3 protein. Seen here are around 21,000 distinct CDR3 sequences, roughly 47% observed once, and the top ten hold roughly a third. The source material was PBMCs, sampled before or after stereotactic body radiation therapy (not recorded which). The receptors were gathered from a donor aged 50 or older with non-small cell lung cancer.

In this sample, this clonotype turned up once. This rearrangement joins TRBV30 to TRBJ1-5; D is perhaps TRBD1 (6 bases). V was cut by 0 bases and J by 7 bases, with 10 bases left in between. Germline CDR1 is GTSNPN and CDR2 is SVGIG (reference sequence). This CDR3 region has 13 residues. CDR3 amino acids: CAWSVGGRQPQHF. In nucleotides, the CDR3 is TGTGCCTGGAGTGTAGGGGGGCGGCAGCCCCAGCATTTT.

This clonotype has ten or more counts. V usage is TRBV28 and J usage is TRBJ2-1, with 8 bases aligning to TRBD2. The CDR3 runs 16 residues. Germline trimming cut 3 bases from V and 8 bases from J; bases unmatched to any gene: 12. From germline, CDR1 is MDHEN and CDR2 SYDVKM. The CDR3 bases are TGTGCCAGCAGTTTCCCGGGGGCGGGAGGATACTATGAGCAGTTCTTC. This translates into CASSFPGAGGYYEQFF.

The chain joins TRBV6-2 or TRBV6-3 to TRBJ1-6, with D unresolved. V lost 4 bases, J lost 4 bases, and 14 bases lay in between. The CDR3 runs to 16 residues. Per the germline V gene, CDR1 is MNHEY and CDR2 is SVGEGT. The CDR3: CASSSKVSGYNSPLHF. The CDR3 nucleotides are TGTGCCAGCAGTTCTAAGGTTTCGGGGTATAATTCACCCCTCCACTTT.

There are many counts of this clonotype. J is TRBJ2-7 and V is TRBV5-1, with 7 bases lining up with TRBD2. Per germline, CDR1 SGHRS and CDR2 YFSETQ. This CDR3 spans 15 amino acids. Unmatched junction bases numbered 3, after V lost 0 bases and J lost 0 bases. CDR3 sequence reads: CASSLGASGSYEQYF. The CDR3, as DNA: TGCGCCAGCAGCTTGGGCGCTAGCGGCTCCTACGAGCAGTACTTC.

This clonotype was seen more than once but under ten times. This sequence may be a read error, since a much larger clone differs from it by one base. The chain joins TRBV19 to TRBJ1-1; D call uncertain. V was pared by 7 bases and J by 4 bases, with 16 bases between. This CDR3 is built from 14 residues. The V gene's germline CDR1 is LNHDA and CDR2 SQIVND (reference sequence). CDR3 sequence reads: CASITQAVGTEAFF. The CDR3 DNA is TGTGCCAGTATTACTCAGGCCGTGGGCACTGAAGCTTTCTTT.

This clonotype was seen many times. The chain links TRBV11-3 to TRBJ2-7; TRBD2 might be the D (5 bases). CDR1 is SGHNT, CDR2 YENEEA, per germline. V was cut by 3 bases and J by 4 bases, with 13 bases left in between. CDR3 size: 14 residues. The CDR3 bases are TGTGCCAGCAGCTTCCCGGGCGAGGGATACGAGCAGTACTTC. It specifies CASSFPGEGYEQYF.

This chain uses TRBV28 with TRBJ2-7, with D perhaps matching TRBD2 (5 bases). The CDR3 contains 17 residues. Trimming took off 4 bases at V and 0 bases at J, with 19 bases between the two ends. Germline CDR1 reads MDHEN; CDR2 reads SYDVKM. In DNA form, the CDR3 reads TGTGCCAGCAGTTCCGGGGTCAAGGGAATTTTCTCCTACGAGCAGTACTTC. Translating it yields CASSSGVKGIFSYEQYF.

The CDR3 loop is CASSFTGTSNDEQYF. The CDR3 DNA reads as TGTGCCAGCAGCTTTACCGGGACTAGCAACGACGAGCAGTACTTC. The gene calls are TRBV7-2 and TRBJ2-7; 9 bases are a match to TRBD2. CDR1 and CDR2 (germline): SGHTA, FQGNSA. The CDR3 is made up of 15 amino acids. V gave up 3 bases and J gave up 5 bases; unmatched junction bases: 8.

This clonotype occurred many times. The chain has TRBV20-1 and TRBJ1-2; 10 bases match TRBD1. Looked up from germline, CDR1 is DFQATT and CDR2 is SNEGSKA (reference sequence). The V and J ends lost 4 bases and 0 bases, in that order; junction bases with no gene match: 11. The length of the CDR3 is 17 residues. The CDR3: CSATNPGQGRANYGYTF. CDR3 nucleotides: TGCAGTGCTACAAATCCGGGACAGGGGCGGGCTAACTATGGCTACACCTTC.

This clonotype turned up a few times. The V call is TRBV14, the J call TRBJ2-4; no clear D gene. In germline, CDR1 is SGHDN, CDR2 FVKESK. This CDR3 has 13 residues. Trimming shortened V by 4 bases and J by 6 bases, and 10 bases separated the two germline ends. This CDR3 is CASSLSAGNIQYF. In nucleotides, the CDR3 is TGTGCCAGCAGCCTCTCCGCCGGAAACATTCAGTACTTC.

This clonotype was recorded many times. V is TRBV6-5 and J is TRBJ1-3; 8 bases align to TRBD1. The CDR3 covers 15 residues. V trimming: 2 bases; J trimming: 0 bases; junction bases outside the gene matches: 0. The germline gives CDR1 MNHEY, CDR2 SVGAGI. This chain's CDR3 is CASSYQGASGNTIYF. In DNA form, the CDR3 reads TGTGCCAGCAGTTACCAGGGGGCCTCTGGAAACACCATATATTTT.

The table lists this clonotype with many counts. This likely comes from a read error, as the CDR3 has no conserved phenylalanine or tryptophan at its end. The chain uses TRBV7-8 and TRBJ1-5; weak D call: TRBD1 (5 bases). The V gene's germline CDR1 is SGHVS and CDR2 FQNEAQ. The CDR3 loop spans 16 amino acids. V was trimmed by 6 bases and J by 0 bases, leaving 15 bases between them. The CDR3 coding sequence is TGTGCCAGCAGAAGGGATACGGGGCGTAGCAATCAGCCCCAGCATCTT. Amino acids: CASRRDTGRSNQPQHL.

This clonotype was counted ten times or more. V is TRBV5-1 and J is TRBJ2-3; 11 positions match TRBD2. This CDR3 spans 16 amino acids. The trim removed 0 bases at V and 4 bases at J, leaving 4 bases unmatched. CDR1 and CDR2 (germline): SGHRS, YFSETQ. The CDR3 spells CASSLAALAGADTQYF. Written as DNA, the CDR3 is TGCGCCAGCAGCTTGGCCGCACTAGCGGGAGCAGATACGCAGTATTTT.

This sequence joins TRBV6-2 or TRBV6-3 and TRBJ1-6; D is possibly TRBD1 (6 bases). Germline CDR1 MNHEY, CDR2 SVGEGT. V lost 2 bases and J 6 bases, leaving 14 bases between the germline ends. The CDR3 is made up of 16 amino acids. The CDR3 is CASSYLLDSLNSPLHF. The CDR3 coding sequence is TGTGCCAGCAGTTACCTATTGGACAGCCTTAATTCACCCCTCCACTTT.

The sample holds a few counts of this clonotype. This may come from a read error, since a much larger clone is one base off. J is TRBJ2-2 and V is TRBV12-3 or TRBV12-4; D is perhaps TRBD2 (5 bases). The CDR3 is 13 amino acids. Trimming removed 4 bases from V and 4 bases from J, with 7 bases in between. The CDR3 spells CASSSTITGELFF. Written as DNA, the CDR3 is TGTGCCAGCAGTTCGACTATCACCGGGGAGCTGTTTTTT.

The rearrangement uses TRBV5-1 and TRBJ1-2; 10 positions agree with TRBD1. V lost 2 bases to trimming and J lost 6 bases; unmatched junction nucleotides: 4. Germline-derived CDR1 and CDR2 are SGHRS and YFSETQ. CDR3 size: 14 residues. CDR3 sequence: CASSFGTGEDGYTF. DNA for the CDR3: TGCGCCAGCAGCTTCGGGACAGGGGAGGATGGCTACACCTTC.

Comments on this clonotype: A read error is possible here, since a much larger clone lies one base away. The CDR3 region has the DNA TGTGCCAGCAGCTCCCCGGGGGGGGATGCATACAATGAGCAGTTCTTC. Residues: CASSSPGGDAYNEQFF. This chain joins TRBV6-2 or TRBV6-3 and TRBJ2-1, with 8 bases that match TRBD2. CDR1 and CDR2 from the germline V gene are MNHEY and SVGEGT. This CDR3 spans 16 amino acids. V was pared by 6 bases and J by 4 bases, with 11 bases of the junction left unmatched.

This clonotype was seen a single time. The chain recombines TRBV18 with TRBJ2-3, with TRBD2 identical over 8 bases. The CDR3 runs to 16 residues. The germline CDR1 and CDR2 sequences are KGHSH and LQKENI. The J segment lost 0 bases and the V segment lost 6 bases, leaving 8 bases of the junction unmatched. For the CDR3, the DNA is TGTGCCAGCTCTCTCCCGGGGGGGGAAAGCACAGATACGCAGTATTTT. Its translation: CASSLPGGESTDTQYF.

The J gene is TRBJ2-1, the V gene TRBV28, with 9 bases lining up with TRBD2. This CDR3 has 21 amino acids. V lost 6 bases to trimming and J lost 9 bases; unmatched junction nucleotides: 30. Germline CDR1 and CDR2: MDHEN and SYDVKM. The DNA of the CDR3 is TGTGCCAGCAGACACCTTTGGCCCGTTAAAGCGGGAGGTACGGTACTGACTGAGCAGTTCTTC. Its translation is CASRHLWPVKAGGTVLTEQFF.

This clonotype has ten or more counts. The chain joins TRBV7-2 to TRBJ1-4; D is uncertain. Germline values: CDR1 SGHTA, CDR2 FQGNSA. The CDR3 is 16 residues long. Trimming shortened V by 1 base and J by 0 bases, and 9 bases separated the two germline ends. The CDR3: CASSLVTGPTNEKLFF. The CDR3, as DNA: TGTGCCAGCAGCTTAGTCACGGGTCCAACTAATGAAAAACTGTTTTTT.

This clonotype has only a few counts. A read error may be the cause here, since a much bigger clone is one base away. The rearrangement joins TRBV6-2 or TRBV6-3 to TRBJ2-7; 7 nucleotides align to TRBD1. The germline gives CDR1 MNHEY, CDR2 SVGEGT. The CDR3 has 14 amino acids. The DNA for the CDR3 is TGTGCCAGCAGTTACTCGGGACAGCCCTACGAGCGGTACTTC. Residues: CASSYSGQPYERYF.

Ten or more counts support this clonotype. The chain couples TRBV4-3 to TRBJ2-7, with 9 positions matching TRBD2. Germline CDR1 is LGHNA and CDR2 is YSLEER. This CDR3 is 15 amino acids long. V trimming: 0 bases; J trimming: 4 bases; junction bases outside the gene matches: 4. The CDR3 loop reads CASSQEISGRYEQYF. CDR3 in DNA: TGCGCCAGCAGCCAAGAGATTAGCGGGAGATACGAGCAGTACTTC.

Regarding this clonotype: This probably arose from a read error, given a far larger clone one base away. The DNA of the CDR3 is TGTGCCAGAAGCTTCAGTACCTGGGGAGGGACCGGGGAGCTGTTTTTT. Its translation is CARSFSTWGGTGELFF. The rearrangement uses TRBV7-6 and TRBJ2-2, with 7 nucleotides matching TRBD2. The CDR3 extends over 16 amino acids. The germline gives CDR1 SGHVS, CDR2 FNYEAQ.

For this clonotype: Possible read error: a much larger clone is one base away. The chain has TRBV6-2 or TRBV6-3 and TRBJ2-5; D perhaps matches TRBD2 (6 bases). The V gene's germline CDR1 is MNHEY and CDR2 SVGEGT. The CDR3 sequence is 14 residues long. CDR3 in amino acids: CASSEMTSQETKYF. The CDR3 region has the DNA TGTGCCAGCAGTGAAATGACTAGTCAAGAGACCAAGTACTTC.

V gene TRBV2 combines with J gene TRBJ1-5, with D possibly matching TRBD1 (6 bases). The germline CDR1 and CDR2 sequences are SNHLY and FYNNEI. The germline V and J ends were trimmed by 2 bases and 7 bases, with 12 bases remaining between them. The CDR3 extends over 14 amino acids. CDR3 protein: CASSEQQGGQPQHF. The CDR3 DNA sequence: TGTGCCAGCAGTGAACAACAGGGTGGGCAGCCCCAGCATTTT.